One TCR beta chain is described in this entry. Libraries were prepared by immunoSEQ multiplex PCR; TCRdb keeps only in-frame clonotypes and omits some of them. The sample has about 100,000 clones, approximately 86% seen once. This specimen comes from a study of blood T cell repertoires in COVID-19. Across the study: The origin of the acute and convalescent COVID-19 samples was the United States, Italy and Spain.

All enrollees were about 18 to 89 years old and from roughly 26 US areas. Cohort 3 recovered donors had two negative PCRs, clearance, or symptom resolution. Between the trimmed V and J ends, which lost 0 bases and 4 bases, there was a span of 9 bases. The germline V gene has CDR1 GTSNPN and CDR2 SVGIG (reference sequence). The CDR3 spans 13 residues. This sequence originates from a woman between 45 and 65 years old who had recovered from COVID-19. This rearrangement joins TRBV30 to TRBJ1-2, with D possibly TRBD1 on 6 matching bases. The source material was PBMCs or T cells enriched from blood (not recorded which). CDR3: CAWSVDRIYGYTF. CDR3 DNA: TGTGCCTGGAGTGTGGACAGAATCTATGGCTACACCTTC.